This T cell receptor beta chain was documented in a study of blood T cell repertoires in COVID-19. Study summary: Donors in the United States, Italy and Spain gave samples during acute or convalescent COVID-19.

Some clones are missing from TCRdb's copy, which holds only in-frame ones; the method was immunoSEQ multiplex PCR. This sample has a few hundred thousand clones; around 90% occur once, and the top ten carry about 1%. The V gene's germline CDR1 is GTSNPN and CDR2 SVGIG (reference sequence). CDR3 size: 14 residues. The junction had 2 bases not matched to a gene; V was cut back by 1 base and J by 7 bases. The clonotype was recovered from a woman in her thirties who had recovered from COVID-19. V is TRBV30 and J is TRBJ1-6, with 9 bases lining up with TRBD1. The material sequenced was PBMCs or T cells enriched from blood (not recorded which). CDR3 in DNA: TGTGCCTGGAGTGGGGACAGGGAGAATTCACCCCTCCACTTT. Its protein is CAWSGDRENSPLHF.